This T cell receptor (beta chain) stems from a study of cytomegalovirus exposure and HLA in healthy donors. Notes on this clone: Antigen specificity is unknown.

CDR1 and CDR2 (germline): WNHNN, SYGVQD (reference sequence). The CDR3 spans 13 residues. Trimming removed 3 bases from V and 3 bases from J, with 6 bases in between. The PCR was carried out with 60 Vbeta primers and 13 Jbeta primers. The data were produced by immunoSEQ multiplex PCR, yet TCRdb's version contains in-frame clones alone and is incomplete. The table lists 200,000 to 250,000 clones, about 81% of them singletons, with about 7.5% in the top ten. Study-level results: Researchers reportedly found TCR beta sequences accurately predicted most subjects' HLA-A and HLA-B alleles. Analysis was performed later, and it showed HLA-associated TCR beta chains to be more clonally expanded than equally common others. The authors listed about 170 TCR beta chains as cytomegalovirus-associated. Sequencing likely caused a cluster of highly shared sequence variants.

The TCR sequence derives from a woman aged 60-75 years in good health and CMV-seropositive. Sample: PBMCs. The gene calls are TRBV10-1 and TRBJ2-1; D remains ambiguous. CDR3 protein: CASSESFYNEQFF. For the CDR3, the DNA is TGCGCCAGCAGTGAAAGCTTCTACAATGAGCAGTTCTTC.